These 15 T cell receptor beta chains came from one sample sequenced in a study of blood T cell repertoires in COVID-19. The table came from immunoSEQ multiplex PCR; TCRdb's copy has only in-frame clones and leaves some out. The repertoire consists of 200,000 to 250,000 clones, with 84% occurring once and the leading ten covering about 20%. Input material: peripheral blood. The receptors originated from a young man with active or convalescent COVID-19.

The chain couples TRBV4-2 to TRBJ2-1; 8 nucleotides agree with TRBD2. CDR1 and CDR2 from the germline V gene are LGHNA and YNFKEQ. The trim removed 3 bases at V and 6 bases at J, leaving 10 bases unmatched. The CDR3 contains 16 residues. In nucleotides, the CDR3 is TGTGCCAGCAGCCAGGAAACTAGCGGAGGGGGCAATGAGCAGTTCTTC. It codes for CASSQETSGGGNEQFF.

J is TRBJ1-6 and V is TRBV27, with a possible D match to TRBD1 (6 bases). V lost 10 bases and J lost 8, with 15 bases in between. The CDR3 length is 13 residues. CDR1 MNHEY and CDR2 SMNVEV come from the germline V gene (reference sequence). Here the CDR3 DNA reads TGTGCCACCGCTGACCACAGGGATTCACCCCTCCACTTT. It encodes CATADHRDSPLHF.

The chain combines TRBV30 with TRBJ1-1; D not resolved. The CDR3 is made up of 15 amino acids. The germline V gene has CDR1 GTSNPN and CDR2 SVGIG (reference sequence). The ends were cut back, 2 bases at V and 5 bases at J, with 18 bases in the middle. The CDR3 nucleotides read TGTGCCTGGAGTCTTCGTGGGAAGGGAGAAACTGAAGCTTTCTTT. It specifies CAWSLRGKGETEAFF.

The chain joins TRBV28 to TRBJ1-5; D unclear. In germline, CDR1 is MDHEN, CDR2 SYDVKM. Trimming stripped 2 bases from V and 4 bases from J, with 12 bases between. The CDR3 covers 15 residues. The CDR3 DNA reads TGTGCCAGCAGTTTAGAGGTTTCCCTTAATCAGCCCCAGCATTTT. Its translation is CASSLEVSLNQPQHF.

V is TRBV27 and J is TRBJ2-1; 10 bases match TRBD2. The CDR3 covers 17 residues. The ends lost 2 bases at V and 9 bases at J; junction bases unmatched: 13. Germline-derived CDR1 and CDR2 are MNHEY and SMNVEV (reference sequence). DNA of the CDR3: TGTGCCAGCAGTTTAATCCCTAGCGGGAGTATCCGGGCTGAGCAGTTCTTC. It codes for CASSLIPSGSIRAEQFF.

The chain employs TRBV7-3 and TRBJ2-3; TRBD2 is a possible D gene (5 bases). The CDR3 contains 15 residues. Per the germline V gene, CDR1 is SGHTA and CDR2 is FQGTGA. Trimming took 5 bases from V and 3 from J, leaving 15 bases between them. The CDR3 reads CASSPAGGLTDTQYF. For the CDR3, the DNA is TGTGCCAGCAGCCCGGCGGGCGGGCTTACAGATACGCAGTATTTT.

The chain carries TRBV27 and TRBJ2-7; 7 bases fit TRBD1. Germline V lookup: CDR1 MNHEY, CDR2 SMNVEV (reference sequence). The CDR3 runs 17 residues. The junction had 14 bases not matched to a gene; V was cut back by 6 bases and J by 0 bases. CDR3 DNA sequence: TGTGCCAGCAGCTTAACGGCGACAGGGCTGGGCTCCTACGAGCAGTACTTC. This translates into CASSLTATGLGSYEQYF.

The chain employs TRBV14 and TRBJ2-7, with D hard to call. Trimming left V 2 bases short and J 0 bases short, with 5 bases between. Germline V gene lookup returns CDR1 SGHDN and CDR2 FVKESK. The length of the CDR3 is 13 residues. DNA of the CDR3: TGTGCCAGCAGCCAACGACACTCCTACGAGCAGTACTTC. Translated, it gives CASSQRHSYEQYF. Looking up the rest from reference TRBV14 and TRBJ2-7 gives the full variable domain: EAGVTQFPSHSVIEKGQTVTLRCDPISGHDNLYWYRRVMGKEIKFLLHFVKESKQDESGMPNNRFLAERTGGTYSTLKVQPAELEDSGVYFCASSQRHSYEQYFGPGTRLTVT.

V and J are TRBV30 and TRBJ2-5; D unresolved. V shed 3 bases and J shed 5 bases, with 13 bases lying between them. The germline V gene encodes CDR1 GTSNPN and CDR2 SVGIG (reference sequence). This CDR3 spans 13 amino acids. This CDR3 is CAWRGWQLETQYF. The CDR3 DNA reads TGTGCCTGGAGGGGCTGGCAGTTGGAGACCCAGTACTTC.

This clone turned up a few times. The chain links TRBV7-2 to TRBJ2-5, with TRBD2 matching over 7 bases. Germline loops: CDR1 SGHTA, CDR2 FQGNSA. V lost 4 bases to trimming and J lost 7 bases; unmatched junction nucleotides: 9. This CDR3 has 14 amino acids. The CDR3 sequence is CASSSPSGLGTQYF. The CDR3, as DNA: TGTGCCAGCAGCTCACCTAGCGGTCTAGGGACCCAGTACTTC.

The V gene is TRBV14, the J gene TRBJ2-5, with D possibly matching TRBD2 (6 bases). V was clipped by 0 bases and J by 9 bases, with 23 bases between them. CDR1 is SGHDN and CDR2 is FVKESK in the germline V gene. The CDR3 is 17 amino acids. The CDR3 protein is CASSQDYRDSGSKAQYF. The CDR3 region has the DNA TGTGCCAGCAGCCAAGACTACCGGGACTCCGGTTCTAAAGCCCAGTACTTC.

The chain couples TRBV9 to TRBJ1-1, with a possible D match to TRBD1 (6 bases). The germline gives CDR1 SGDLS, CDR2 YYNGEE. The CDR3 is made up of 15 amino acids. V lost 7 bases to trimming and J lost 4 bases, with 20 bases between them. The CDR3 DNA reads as TGTGCCAGCGGTAAGGGGGGGCTAGGATCCACTGAAGCTTTCTTT. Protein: CASGKGGLGSTEAFF.

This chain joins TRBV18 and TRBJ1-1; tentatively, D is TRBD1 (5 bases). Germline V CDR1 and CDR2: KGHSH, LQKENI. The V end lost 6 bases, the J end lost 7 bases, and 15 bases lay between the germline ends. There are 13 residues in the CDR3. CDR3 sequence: CASSPSKDIEAFF. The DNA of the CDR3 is TGTGCCAGCTCCCCGTCGAAGGACATTGAAGCTTTCTTT. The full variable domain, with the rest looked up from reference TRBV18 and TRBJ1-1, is NAGVMQNPRHLVRRRGQEARLRCSPMKGHSHVYWYRQLPEEGLKFMVYLQKENIIDESGMPKERFSAEFPKEGPSILRIQQVVRGDSAAYFCASSPSKDIEAFFGQGTRLTVV.

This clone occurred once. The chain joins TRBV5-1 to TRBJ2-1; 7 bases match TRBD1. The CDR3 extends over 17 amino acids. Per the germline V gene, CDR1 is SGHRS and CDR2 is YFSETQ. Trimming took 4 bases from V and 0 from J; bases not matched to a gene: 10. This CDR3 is CASSPPTGSGSYNEQFF. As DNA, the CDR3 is TGCGCCAGCAGCCCCCCGACAGGGTCGGGCTCCTACAATGAGCAGTTCTTC. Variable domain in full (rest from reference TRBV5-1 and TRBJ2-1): KAGVTQTPRYLIKTRGQQVTLSCSPISGHRSVSWYQQTPGQGLQFLFEYFSETQRNKGNFPGRFSGRQFSNSRSEMNVSTLELGDSALYLCASSPPTGSGSYNEQFFGPGTRLTVL.

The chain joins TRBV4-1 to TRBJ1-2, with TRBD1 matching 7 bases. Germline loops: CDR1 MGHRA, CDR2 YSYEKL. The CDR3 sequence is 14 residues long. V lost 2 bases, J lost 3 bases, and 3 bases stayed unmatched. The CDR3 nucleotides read TGCGCCAGCAGCCAACCCGGGACAGACTATGGCTACACCTTC. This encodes CASSQPGTDYGYTF.